This T cell receptor (beta chain) was sequenced during a study of CXCR3-negative and CXCR3-positive naive CD8 T cells. The germline CDR1 and CDR2 sequences are KGHSH and LQKENI. This CDR3 region has 16 residues. TRB cDNA libraries were made by UMI-labeled 5' RACE. TCRdb reprocessed the 5' RACE reads and stores each CDR3 protein as one record, lacking DNA. Reported are around 61,000 distinct CDR3 sequences; the ten largest clones contain around 0.7%. Regarding this clonotype: What it binds is not known.

Study outcomes and limitations: CXCR3-positive naive cells had more hydrophobic TRB CDR3s than CXCR3-negative naive cells.

The clonotype was recovered from a human donor in good health. Some clones in this sample may be carry-over from other donors' samples. Sequenced: naive CXCR3+ CD8+ T cells from blood. Specified subset: CD45RO-CCR7+CD27+CD95- naive CD8+ T cells expressing CXCR3 (TNR3+). The chain couples TRBV18 to TRBJ2-3; TCRdb's assignment of TRBD2 cannot be checked, as there is no DNA. The CDR3 region is CASSPTSGVNTDTQYF.